This TCR beta chain is from a study of control samples from healthy donors and cancer patients. Sequenced by immunoSEQ multiplex PCR; TCRdb stores in-frame clones only, minus some. The sample includes about 100,000 clones, about 80% of them seen just once. This CDR3 has 15 amino acids. V was shortened by 7 bases and J by 2 bases, with 15 bases between the two germline ends. CDR1 and CDR2 (germline): MGHDK, SYGVNS. This sequence was found in a young man in good health. The specimen sequenced was blood. The genes are TRBV25-1 and TRBJ1-3; D gene ambiguous. This CDR3 reads CASTQVGETGNTIYF. The CDR3, as DNA: TGTGCCAGCACCCAGGTTGGCGAAACTGGAAACACCATATATTTT.